These T cell receptor beta chains were read from a single sample in a study of blood T cell repertoires in COVID-19. The protocol was immunoSEQ multiplex PCR, while the TCRdb copy is restricted to in-frame clones and leaves out a portion. Of roughly 250,000 clones listed, around 88% are singletons. The sequenced sample was PBMCs or T cells enriched from blood (not recorded which). The receptors were sampled from a woman aged 45 to 65 who had recovered from COVID-19. Each CDR3 is given with its conserved first and last residue. Each record gives: D gene, V gene, clone size, J gene, CDR3 DNA, CDR3 protein. A D gene is named only where the DNA matches it firmly. Not every row has a clone size; where given, it reads once, few, many or a size class.

TRBD2	TRBV11-2	few	TRBJ2-7	TGTGCCAGCAGCTCATCTAGCGGGGGATCCTACGAGCAGTACTTC	CASSSSSGGSYEQYF
NA	TRBV5-4	NA	TRBJ1-2	TGTGCCAGCAGCACCGCGGAAGGGAGTAACTATGGCTACACCTTC	CASSTAEGSNYGYTF
TRBD1	TRBV5-6	once	TRBJ1-2	TGTGCCAGCAGCTTGTTACAGGGGGTCTATGGCTACACCTTC	CASSLLQGVYGYTF
NA	TRBV5-1	NA	TRBJ2-2	TGCGCCAGCAGCCTCCGCGGCGGGGAGCTGTTTTTT	CASSLRGGELFF
TRBD1	TRBV27	NA	TRBJ1-2	TGTGCCAGCAGTCTACAGGGGTACTATGGCTACACCTTC	CASSLQGYYGYTF
NA	TRBV18	NA	TRBJ2-3	TGTGCCAGCTCACCGGCCATCTCGACAGATACGCAGTATTTT	CASSPAISTDTQYF
NA	TRBV30	NA	TRBJ2-3	TGTGCCTGGAGTGTACTTGGGGGGGCCTCTTTCCCAGATACGCAGTATTTT	CAWSVLGGASFPDTQYF
NA	TRBV28	few	TRBJ1-6	TGTGCCAGCAGTTTATCCCTAAGTACTGACAAAACCCATAATTCACCCCTCCACTTT	CASSLSLSTDKTHNSPLHF
NA	TRBV4-3	NA	TRBJ2-2	TGCGCCAGCAGCCCTCGGACAGAGAACACCGGGGAGCTGTTTTTT	CASSPRTENTGELFF
TRBD2	TRBV7-8	NA	TRBJ2-3	TGTGCCAGCGCAGGACTAGCGGGGGGCACAGATACGCAGTATTTT	CASAGLAGGTDTQYF
NA	TRBV7-3	NA	TRBJ1-1	TGTGCCAGCAGCTCGCAAGGGGCCCATACGAACACTGAAGCTTTCTTT	CASSSQGAHTNTEAFF
TRBD1	TRBV7-9	few	TRBJ1-1	TGTGCCAGCAGCTCGAATAGGTGGGACAGGGAAGGGGACACTGAAGCTTTCTTT	CASSSNRWDREGDTEAFF
TRBD1	TRBV18	NA	TRBJ1-6	TGTGCCAGCTCACCACCGGGACAGGATAATTCACCCCTCCACTTT	CASSPPGQDNSPLHF
TRBD1	TRBV9	few	TRBJ2-3	TGTGCCAGCAGCTCGGGACAGGGGATCTCCACAGATACGCAGTATTTT	CASSSGQGISTDTQYF
NA	TRBV12-3/TRBV12-4	NA	TRBJ1-5	TGTGCCAGCAGCCCCCAGAGGGGGCAGCCCCAGCATTTT	CASSPQRGQPQHF
NA	TRBV25-1	NA	TRBJ2-7	TGTGCCAGCAGTAAGGGGGGGATGGGTCTCTACGAGCAGTACTTC	CASSKGGMGLYEQYF
TRBD2	TRBV5-1	NA	TRBJ2-7	TGCGCCAGCAGCCCTAGCGGAGCGGTTCCCTACGAGCAGTACTTC	CASSPSGAVPYEQYF
NA	TRBV4-3	NA	TRBJ1-4	TGCGCCAGCAGCCAAGATGGGGGGGACCACCTCAATGAAAAACTGTTTTTT	CASSQDGGDHLNEKLFF
TRBD2	TRBV5-1	once	TRBJ2-5	TGCGCCAGCAGCTTAACAACGGGAGGACAAGAGACCCAGTACTTC	CASSLTTGGQETQYF
NA	TRBV5-5	NA	TRBJ2-5	TGTGCCAGCAGCTTGATCACTCTCCAAGAGACCCAGTACTTC	CASSLITLQETQYF
TRBD1	TRBV5-6	NA	TRBJ2-2	TGTGCCAGCAGCCCGGACAGGGGTCTCACCGGGGAGCTGTTTTTT	CASSPDRGLTGELFF
NA	TRBV7-8	NA	TRBJ1-4	TGTGCCAGCAGCTTGCGGGCGAGACAACTGGGTAATGAAAAACTGTTTTTT	CASSLRARQLGNEKLFF
NA	TRBV19	NA	TRBJ1-1	TGTGCCAGTAAACACCTGGCGGGGGGGACCGAAGCTTTCTTT	CASKHLAGGTEAFF
NA	TRBV28	NA	TRBJ1-2	TGTGCCAGCAGTCTACGGGTTGGCGGCTACACCTTC	CASSLRVGGYTF
NA	TRBV9	NA	TRBJ2-1	TGTGCCAGCAGCCGTGGGGGGAGTACCTACAATGAGCAGTTCTTC	CASSRGGSTYNEQFF
NA	TRBV11-2	once	TRBJ2-4	TGTGCCAGCAGCCCGGCGGTCAGCCGGGGCAAAAACATTCAGTACTTC	CASSPAVSRGKNIQYF
NA	TRBV11-2	NA	TRBJ1-6	TGTGCCAGCAGCGTCGGACAGAAGGGTTCACCCCTCCACTTT	CASSVGQKGSPLHF
NA	TRBV27	once	TRBJ2-3	TGTGCCAGCAGTGTATCCCCTGAAGGGGGATGGTGGGATACGCAGTATTTT	CASSVSPEGGWWDTQYF
NA	TRBV6-5	few	TRBJ2-7	TGTGCCAGCAGTAGGGGATGGAAATACGAGCAGTACTTC	CASSRGWKYEQYF
NA	TRBV27	NA	TRBJ1-2	TGTGCCAGCAGTTCTGGACAGACCTACACCTTC	CASSSGQTYTF
NA	TRBV18	NA	TRBJ1-1	TGTGCCAGCTCCCTAGACCAAGTCAGGCAGGGCTCTGAAGCTTTCTTT	CASSLDQVRQGSEAFF
NA	TRBV6-2/TRBV6-3	NA	TRBJ1-5	NA	CASSSSMVGHNQPQHF
NA	TRBV14	NA	TRBJ2-1	TGTGCCAGCAGCCAAGCGAGGGGGGGATTGGGGAATGAGCAGTTCTTC	CASSQARGGLGNEQFF
TRBD2	TRBV7-9	NA	TRBJ2-1	TGTGCCAGCAGCCCACCGGGACTAGCGGGAATCAATGAGCAGTTCTTC	CASSPPGLAGINEQFF
NA	TRBV21-1	NA	TRBJ2-2	TGTGCCAGCACCGAGTCGGGACAGAAAACCGGGGAGCTGTTTTTT	CASTESGQKTGELFF
NA	TRBV5-1	NA	TRBJ2-7	TGCGCCAGCAGCTTGGTACAGTCCCTCGAGGGGCAGTACTTC	CASSLVQSLEGQYF
TRBD2	TRBV9	NA	TRBJ2-2	TGTGCCAGCAGCGTAGGTAGCGGGAGAGGCACCGGGGAGCTGTTTTTT	CASSVGSGRGTGELFF
NA	TRBV19	once	TRBJ1-1	TGTGCCAGTTTCATTGGTGGGGGCCGGACTGAAGCTTTCTTT	CASFIGGGRTEAFF
NA	TRBV27	NA	TRBJ2-5	TGTGCCAGCAGTTACCCGGGGGGCTGGGAGACCCAGTACTTC	CASSYPGGWETQYF
TRBD1	TRBV2	NA	TRBJ1-2	TGTGCCAGCATCGGACAGGGAAATGGCTACACCTTC	CASIGQGNGYTF
TRBD1	TRBV7-9	NA	TRBJ1-5	TGTGCCAGCAGCTTACAGGGGGCCAATCAGCCCCAGCATTTT	CASSLQGANQPQHF
TRBD2	TRBV11-3	NA	TRBJ2-5	TGTGCCAGCAGCTCCCCAGCGGGGACTGGGGAGACCCAGTACTTC	CASSSPAGTGETQYF
NA	TRBV3-1/TRBV3-2	NA	TRBJ1-1	TGTGCCAGCGGTCGACGCGGAGCGAACACTGAAGCTTTCTTT	CASGRRGANTEAFF
TRBD1	TRBV6-2/TRBV6-3	NA	TRBJ2-1	TGTGCCAGCAGTTACTCAGGGGACAGCTACAATGAGCAGTTCTTC	CASSYSGDSYNEQFF
NA	TRBV12-1	NA	TRBJ2-7	TGTGCCAGCATCATAACGGGTCAAGCGGGCTCCTACGAGCAGTACTTC	CASIITGQAGSYEQYF